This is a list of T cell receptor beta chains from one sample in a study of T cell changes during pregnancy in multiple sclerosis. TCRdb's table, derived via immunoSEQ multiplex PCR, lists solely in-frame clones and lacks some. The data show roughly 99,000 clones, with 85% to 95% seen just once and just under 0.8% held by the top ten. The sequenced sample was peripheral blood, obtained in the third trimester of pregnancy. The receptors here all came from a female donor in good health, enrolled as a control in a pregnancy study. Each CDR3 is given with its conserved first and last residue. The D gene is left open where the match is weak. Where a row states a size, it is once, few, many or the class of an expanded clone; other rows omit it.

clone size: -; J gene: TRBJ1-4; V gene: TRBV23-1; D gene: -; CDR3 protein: CASSQSGCGNEKLFF; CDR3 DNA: TGCGCCAGCAGTCAATCGGGTTGCGGGAATGAAAAACTGTTTTTT
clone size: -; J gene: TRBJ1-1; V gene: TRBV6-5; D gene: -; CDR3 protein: CASRQMNTEAFF; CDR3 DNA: TGTGCCAGCAGACAAATGAACACTGAAGCTTTCTTT
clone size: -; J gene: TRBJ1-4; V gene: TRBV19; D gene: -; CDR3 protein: CASTTGTDPNEKLFF; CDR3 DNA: TGTGCCAGTACCACGGGGACTGATCCGAATGAAAAACTGTTTTTT
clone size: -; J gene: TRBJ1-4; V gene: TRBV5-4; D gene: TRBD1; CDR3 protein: CASSRTGGYQNEKLFF; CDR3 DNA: TGTGCCAGCTCCCGGACAGGGGGTTACCAGAATGAAAAACTGTTTTTT
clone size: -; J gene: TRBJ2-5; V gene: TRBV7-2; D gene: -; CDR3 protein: CASSLRTTTYQETQYF; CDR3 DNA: TGTGCCAGCAGCTTACGCACAACCACCTACCAAGAGACCCAGTACTTC
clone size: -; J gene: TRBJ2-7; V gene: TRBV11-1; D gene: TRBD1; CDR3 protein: CASSSPGQGYEQYF; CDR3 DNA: TGTGCCAGCAGCTCGCCGGGACAGGGCTACGAGCAGTACTTC
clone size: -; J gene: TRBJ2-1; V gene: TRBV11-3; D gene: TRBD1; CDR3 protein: CASSLIGGSNEQFF; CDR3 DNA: TGTGCCAGCAGCTTAATAGGGGGCTCCAATGAGCAGTTCTTC
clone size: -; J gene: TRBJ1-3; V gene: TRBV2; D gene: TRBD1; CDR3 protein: CASRNRGGGNTIYF; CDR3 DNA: TGTGCCAGCAGGAACAGGGGAGGTGGAAACACCATATATTTT
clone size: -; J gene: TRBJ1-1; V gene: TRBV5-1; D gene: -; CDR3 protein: CASSLGEGSTEAFF; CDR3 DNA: TGCGCCAGCAGCTTGGGGGAGGGTAGCACTGAAGCTTTCTTT
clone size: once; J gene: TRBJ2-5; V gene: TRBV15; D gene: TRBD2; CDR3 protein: CATSMSKLAGVETQYF; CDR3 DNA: TGTGCCACCAGCATGTCCAAACTAGCGGGGGTTGAGACCCAGTACTTC
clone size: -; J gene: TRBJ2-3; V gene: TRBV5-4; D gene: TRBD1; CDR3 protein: CASGQPGQGADTQYF; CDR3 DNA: TGTGCCAGCGGACAGCCGGGACAGGGGGCAGATACGCAGTATTTT
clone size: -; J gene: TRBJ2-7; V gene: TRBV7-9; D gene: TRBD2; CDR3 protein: CASSATLGGVREQYF; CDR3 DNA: TGTGCCAGCAGCGCCACACTGGGAGGGGTACGCGAGCAGTACTTC
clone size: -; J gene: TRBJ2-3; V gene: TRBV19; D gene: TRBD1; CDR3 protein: CASSARDSSTDTQYF; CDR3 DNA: TGTGCCAGTAGTGCCCGGGACAGCTCCACAGATACGCAGTATTTT
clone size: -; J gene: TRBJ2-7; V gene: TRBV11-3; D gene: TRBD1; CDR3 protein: CASRGDRVHEQYF; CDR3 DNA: TGTGCCAGCAGGGGGGACAGAGTCCACGAGCAGTACTTC
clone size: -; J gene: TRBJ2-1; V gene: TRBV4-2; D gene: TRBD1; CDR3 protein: CASSQTLLRDRAYNEQFF; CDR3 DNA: TGTGCCAGCAGCCAAACGCTACTCCGGGACAGGGCCTACAATGAGCAGTTCTTC
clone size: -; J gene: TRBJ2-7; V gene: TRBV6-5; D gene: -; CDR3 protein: CATYQGGYSYEQYF; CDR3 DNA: TGTGCCACCTACCAGGGGGGCTACTCCTACGAGCAGTACTTC
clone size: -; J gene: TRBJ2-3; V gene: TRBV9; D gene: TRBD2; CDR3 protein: CASSVLTSGGADTQYF; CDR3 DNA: TGTGCCAGCAGCGTCTTGACTAGCGGGGGGGCTGATACGCAGTATTTT
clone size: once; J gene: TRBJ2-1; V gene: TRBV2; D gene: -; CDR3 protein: CASRPSARDEQFF; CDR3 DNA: TGTGCCAGCAGGCCTAGCGCACGGGATGAGCAGTTCTTC
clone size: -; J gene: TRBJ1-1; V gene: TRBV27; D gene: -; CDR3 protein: CASSPGRANTEAFF; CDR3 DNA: TGTGCCAGCAGCCCCGGCAGGGCCAACACTGAAGCTTTCTTT
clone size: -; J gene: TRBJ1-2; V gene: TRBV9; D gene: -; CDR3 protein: CASSVAENGYTF; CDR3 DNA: TGTGCCAGCAGCGTAGCAGAAAATGGCTACACCTTC
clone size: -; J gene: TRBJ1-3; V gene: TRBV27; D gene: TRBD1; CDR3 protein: CASSPRRTGAHGNTIYF; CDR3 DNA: TGTGCCAGCAGTCCACGGAGGACAGGGGCGCATGGAAACACCATATATTTT
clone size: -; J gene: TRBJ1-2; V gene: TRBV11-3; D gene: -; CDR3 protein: CASSWAGEGYGYTF; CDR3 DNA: TGTGCCAGCAGCTGGGCAGGGGAGGGGTATGGCTACACCTTC
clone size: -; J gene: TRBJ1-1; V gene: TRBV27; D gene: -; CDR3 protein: CASSPTPNTEAFF; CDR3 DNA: TGTGCCAGCAGTCCTACTCCGAACACTGAAGCTTTCTTT
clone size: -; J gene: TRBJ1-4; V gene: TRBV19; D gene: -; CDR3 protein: CASGRGTVEKLFF; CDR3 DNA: TGTGCCAGCGGCCGGGGGACGGTGGAAAAACTGTTTTTT
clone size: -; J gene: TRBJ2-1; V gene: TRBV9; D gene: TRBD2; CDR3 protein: CASSVGAGGYNEQFF; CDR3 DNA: TGTGCCAGCAGCGTAGGAGCGGGGGGCTACAATGAGCAGTTCTTC
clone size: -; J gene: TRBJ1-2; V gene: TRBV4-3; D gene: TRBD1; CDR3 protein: CASSQDSGQKYGYTF; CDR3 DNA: TGCGCCAGCAGCCAAGATTCGGGACAGAAGTATGGCTACACCTTC
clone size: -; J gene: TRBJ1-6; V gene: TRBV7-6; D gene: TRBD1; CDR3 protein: CASSSDRGNNSPLHF; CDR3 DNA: TGTGCCAGCAGCTCCGACAGGGGTAATAATTCACCCCTCCACTTT
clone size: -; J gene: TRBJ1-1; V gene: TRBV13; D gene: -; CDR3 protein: CASSLEGQQNTEAFF; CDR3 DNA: TGTGCCAGCAGCTTAGAGGGGCAACAGAACACTGAAGCTTTCTTT
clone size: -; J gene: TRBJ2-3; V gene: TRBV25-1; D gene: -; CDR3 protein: CASSEGPTDTQYF; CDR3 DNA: TGTGCCAGCAGTGAGGGGCCCACAGATACGCAGTATTTT
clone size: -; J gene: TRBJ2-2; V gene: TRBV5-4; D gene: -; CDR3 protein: CASSLAGIGELFF; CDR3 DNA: TGTGCCAGCAGCTTGGCGGGGATCGGGGAGCTGTTTTTT
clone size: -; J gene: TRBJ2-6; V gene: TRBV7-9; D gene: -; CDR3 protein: CASSLKQALGSGANVLTF; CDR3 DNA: TGTGCCAGCAGCTTAAAACAAGCCCTCGGGTCTGGGGCCAACGTCCTGACTTTC
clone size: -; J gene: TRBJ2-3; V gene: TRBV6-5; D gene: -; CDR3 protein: CASSPLAGPDTQYF; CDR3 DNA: TGTGCCAGCAGTCCCCTGGCGGGACCAGATACGCAGTATTTT
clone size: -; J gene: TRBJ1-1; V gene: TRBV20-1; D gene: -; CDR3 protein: CGGGGNTEAFF; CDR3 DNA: TGTGGAGGGGGGGGGAACACTGAAGCTTTCTTT
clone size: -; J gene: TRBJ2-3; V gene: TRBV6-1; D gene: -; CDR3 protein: CASSDSGASTDTQYF; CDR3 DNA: TGTGCCAGCAGTGACAGCGGCGCTAGCACAGATACGCAGTATTTT
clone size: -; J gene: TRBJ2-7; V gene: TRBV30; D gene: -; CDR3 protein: CAWSIAGGDPYEQYF; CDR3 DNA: TGTGCCTGGAGTATCGCGGGCGGGGACCCCTACGAGCAGTACTTC
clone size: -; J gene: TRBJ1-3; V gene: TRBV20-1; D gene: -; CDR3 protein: CSVEGDTIYF; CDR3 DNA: TGCAGTGTAGAAGGGGACACCATATATTTT
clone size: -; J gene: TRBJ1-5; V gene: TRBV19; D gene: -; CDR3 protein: CASNTGPWGNQPQHF; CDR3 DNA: TGTGCCAGTAACACAGGACCGTGGGGCAATCAGCCCCAGCATTTT
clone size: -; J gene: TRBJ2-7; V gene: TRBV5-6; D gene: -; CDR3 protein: CASSLRTVVYEQYF; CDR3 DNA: TGTGCCAGCAGCCTAAGGACAGTTGTATACGAGCAGTACTTC
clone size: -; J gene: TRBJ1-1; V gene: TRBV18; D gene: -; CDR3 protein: CASSPQGRSEAFF; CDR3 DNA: TGTGCCAGCTCACCACAAGGCAGGTCTGAAGCTTTCTTT
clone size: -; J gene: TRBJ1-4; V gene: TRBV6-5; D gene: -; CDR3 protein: CASSYSRAGPNEKLFF; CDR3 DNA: TGTGCCAGCAGTTACTCGAGGGCAGGTCCAAATGAAAAACTGTTTTTT
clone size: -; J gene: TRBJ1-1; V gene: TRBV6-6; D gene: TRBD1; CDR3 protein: CASSYPDRVQAFF; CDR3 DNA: TGTGCCAGCAGTTACCCGGACAGGGTTCAAGCTTTCTTT
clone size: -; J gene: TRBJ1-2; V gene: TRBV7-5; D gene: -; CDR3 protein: CARSSWDRRLQRDGYTF; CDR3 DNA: TGTGCCAGAAGCTCTTGGGACAGGAGACTTCAACGGGATGGCTACACCTTC
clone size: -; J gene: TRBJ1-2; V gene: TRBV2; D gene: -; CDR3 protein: CASLKRRGGVYGYTF; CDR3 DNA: TGTGCCAGCTTGAAACGGAGGGGGGGGGTTTATGGCTACACCTTC
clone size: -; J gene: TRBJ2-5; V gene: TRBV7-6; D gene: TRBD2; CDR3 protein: CASSPGGRQETQYF; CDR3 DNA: TGTGCCAGCAGCCCGGGGGGACGTCAAGAGACCCAGTACTTC
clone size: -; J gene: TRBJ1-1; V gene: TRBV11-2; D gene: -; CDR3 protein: CASSLGRDTEAFF; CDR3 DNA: TGTGCCAGCAGCTTAGGGAGGGACACTGAAGCTTTCTTT
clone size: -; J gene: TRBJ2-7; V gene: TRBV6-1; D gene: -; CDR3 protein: CASSGNRRGTTYEQYF; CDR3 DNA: TGTGCCAGCAGTGGGAATCGACGGGGAACTACCTACGAGCAGTACTTC
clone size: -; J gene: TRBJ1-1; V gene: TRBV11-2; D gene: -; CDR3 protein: CASSGEEQGLIEAFF; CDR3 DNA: TGTGCCAGCAGCGGAGAAGAACAGGGATTGATTGAAGCTTTCTTT
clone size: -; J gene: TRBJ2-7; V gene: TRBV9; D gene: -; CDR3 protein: CASSPDKGEQYF; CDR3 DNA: TGTGCCAGCAGCCCCGACAAAGGCGAGCAGTACTTC
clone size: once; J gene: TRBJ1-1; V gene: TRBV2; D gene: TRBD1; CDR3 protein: CASSVSGQINTEAFF; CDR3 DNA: TGTGCCAGCAGTGTCTCGGGACAGATAAACACTGAAGCTTTCTTT
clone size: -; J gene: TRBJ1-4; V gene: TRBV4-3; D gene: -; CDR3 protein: CASSQDTGGDEKLFF; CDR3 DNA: TGCGCCAGCAGCCAAGACACGGGAGGAGATGAAAAACTGTTTTTT
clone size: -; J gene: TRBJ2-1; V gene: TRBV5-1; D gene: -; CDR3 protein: CASSLAPGSYNEQFF; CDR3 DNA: TGCGCCAGCAGCTTGGCCCCCGGCTCCTACAATGAGCAGTTCTTC